Listed below are T cell receptor beta chains from one sample, sequenced in a study of blood T cells in healthy people across ages. Each CDR3 protein is one row after TCRdb ran MiXCR on the 5' RACE reads. The sample comprises about 720,000 distinct CDR3 sequences, 20% to 25% of which are singletons, and around a fifth rests with the top ten. The sample was blood. These TCRs come from a man between 65 and 85 years old in good health. Both conserved end residues are trimmed from each CDR3. Fields, in order: V gene, clone size, J gene, CDR3 protein. Part of the rows lack a size; the others show once, few, many or a class for expanded clones.

v_call: TRBV12-3/TRBV12-4; clone_size: -; j_call: TRBJ1-3; cdr3_aa: ASSFAQTSSGNTIY
v_call: TRBV25-1; clone_size: few; j_call: TRBJ2-7; cdr3_aa: ASSERFRGSEQY
v_call: TRBV7-2; clone_size: -; j_call: -; cdr3_aa: ASSLSPRDVSYNEQF
v_call: TRBV5-1; clone_size: few; j_call: TRBJ2-1; cdr3_aa: ASSSVPGGLRNEQF
v_call: TRBV7-9; clone_size: many; j_call: TRBJ1-1; cdr3_aa: ASSPTPMGNTEAF
v_call: TRBV4-2; clone_size: many; j_call: -; cdr3_aa: ASSQAVSGGASEQF
v_call: TRBV19; clone_size: few; j_call: TRBJ1-1; cdr3_aa: ASSTPGERLSEAF
v_call: TRBV29-1; clone_size: few; j_call: TRBJ1-1; cdr3_aa: SVEDRVIGTEAF
v_call: TRBV7-2; clone_size: few; j_call: -; cdr3_aa: TSGPTERLIDEQY
v_call: TRBV28; clone_size: -; j_call: TRBJ2-3; cdr3_aa: ATNSPDTDTQY
v_call: TRBV5-6; clone_size: -; j_call: TRBJ2-4; cdr3_aa: ASSLAELDLAKNIQY
v_call: TRBV2; clone_size: many; j_call: TRBJ2-1; cdr3_aa: ASLRDSPKNEQF
v_call: TRBV3-1; clone_size: -; j_call: TRBJ2-7; cdr3_aa: ASSQWDLPYEQY
v_call: TRBV12-3/TRBV12-4; clone_size: -; j_call: TRBJ1-3; cdr3_aa: ASSVGANSGNTIY
v_call: TRBV7-9; clone_size: -; j_call: -; cdr3_aa: ASSSQDRWQF
v_call: TRBV27; clone_size: few; j_call: TRBJ2-5; cdr3_aa: ASSPRQRGETQY
v_call: TRBV20-1; clone_size: once; j_call: TRBJ2-3; cdr3_aa: SARVGAGRTDTQY
v_call: TRBV3-1; clone_size: -; j_call: -; cdr3_aa: ASSQAGGTYVQY
v_call: TRBV20-1; clone_size: -; j_call: TRBJ1-5; cdr3_aa: SARIPLGLNQPQH
v_call: TRBV7-2; clone_size: -; j_call: TRBJ1-6; cdr3_aa: ASILDRGAYNSPLH
v_call: TRBV5-1; clone_size: few; j_call: TRBJ1-1; cdr3_aa: ASSQGATTEAF
v_call: TRBV29-1; clone_size: many; j_call: TRBJ2-3; cdr3_aa: SLIAGGRGDTQY
v_call: TRBV29-1; clone_size: -; j_call: TRBJ2-1; cdr3_aa: SNPRGNEQF
v_call: TRBV7-9; clone_size: -; j_call: TRBJ1-2; cdr3_aa: ASSPKTWFYGYT
v_call: TRBV7-2; clone_size: few; j_call: TRBJ2-1; cdr3_aa: ASSSERFNEQF
v_call: TRBV29-1; clone_size: few; j_call: TRBJ2-5; cdr3_aa: SVKSNGFQETQY
v_call: TRBV7-2; clone_size: -; j_call: TRBJ2-2; cdr3_aa: ASSSASVGELF
v_call: TRBV24-1; clone_size: few; j_call: TRBJ2-5; cdr3_aa: ATSDSGAGGQETQY
v_call: TRBV10-3; clone_size: once; j_call: TRBJ1-3; cdr3_aa: ATRTGNSGNAIY
v_call: TRBV27; clone_size: few; j_call: TRBJ1-5; cdr3_aa: ASSLGTGSVQPQH
v_call: TRBV12-3/TRBV12-4; clone_size: many; j_call: TRBJ2-5; cdr3_aa: ASSFRDFETQY
v_call: TRBV28; clone_size: few; j_call: TRBJ2-4; cdr3_aa: ASKGQGAFRPKNIQY
v_call: TRBV6-6; clone_size: -; j_call: TRBJ2-5; cdr3_aa: ASSLESVSGQY
v_call: TRBV3-1; clone_size: -; j_call: TRBJ1-6; cdr3_aa: ASSQDGRGRNNSPLH
v_call: TRBV7-3; clone_size: few; j_call: TRBJ2-6; cdr3_aa: ASSTPVEVSGANVLT
v_call: TRBV12-3/TRBV12-4; clone_size: -; j_call: TRBJ1-1; cdr3_aa: ASTYRGRSTEAF
v_call: TRBV7-6; clone_size: many; j_call: TRBJ1-3; cdr3_aa: ASSPTGGGNTIY
v_call: TRBV5-1; clone_size: -; j_call: TRBJ2-5; cdr3_aa: ASSSDWVQETQY
v_call: TRBV20-1; clone_size: -; j_call: TRBJ1-2; cdr3_aa: SARGDRGIGYA
v_call: TRBV7-2; clone_size: few; j_call: -; cdr3_aa: ASRRQGGNEQF
v_call: TRBV12-3/TRBV12-4; clone_size: -; j_call: TRBJ2-1; cdr3_aa: ASRPSGAYSSYNEQF
v_call: TRBV29-1; clone_size: -; j_call: TRBJ1-1; cdr3_aa: SVADRGFRRTEAF
v_call: TRBV14; clone_size: -; j_call: TRBJ1-6; cdr3_aa: ASSRGTHYPPLH
v_call: TRBV7-8; clone_size: many; j_call: TRBJ2-2; cdr3_aa: ASSAQSTGELF
v_call: TRBV27; clone_size: -; j_call: TRBJ1-6; cdr3_aa: ASSQWGHHSPLH
v_call: TRBV12-3/TRBV12-4; clone_size: -; j_call: TRBJ2-4; cdr3_aa: ASSSDRVEY
v_call: TRBV7-2; clone_size: -; j_call: TRBJ2-3; cdr3_aa: ASSLAPQRGPDQY
v_call: TRBV4-3; clone_size: few; j_call: TRBJ1-3; cdr3_aa: ASSRGGDSGNTIY
v_call: TRBV20-1; clone_size: few; j_call: TRBJ2-5; cdr3_aa: SARHPLSGQETQY
v_call: TRBV20-1; clone_size: -; j_call: TRBJ2-5; cdr3_aa: SARDYWTGQETQY
v_call: TRBV7-9; clone_size: -; j_call: TRBJ1-1; cdr3_aa: ARRQGAAPNTEAF